These T cell receptor beta chains were read from a single sample in a study of T cell responses to AZD1222 COVID-19 vaccine. Method: immunoSEQ multiplex PCR; TCRdb's copy keeps in-frame clones and lacks some. The sample shows 150,000 to 200,000 clones, around 93% of them seen only once. Sequences were derived from peripheral blood, sampled on day 0 of AZD1222 vaccination. Receptors were obtained from an adult in good health. The CDR3 runs from the conserved cysteine through the conserved F or W. The D gene is left open where the match is weak.

TRBV28	20	TRBD2	CASSLPSGTSGRMSYNEQFF
TRBV30	13	.	CAWRLGAGNEQFF
TRBV7-2	15	.	CASILISTGPYGYTF
TRBV10-3	16	.	CAISPDGRTMNTEAFF
TRBV2	15	.	CASSYGTRNTGELFF
TRBV9	17	.	CASSVDVGGRGNSPLHF
TRBV19	14	.	CASSIRTVNEKLFF
TRBV19	13	.	CASRGLDRAPAFF
TRBV28	14	.	CASSPVTMVDTQYF
TRBV4-1	15	.	CASSFWGSGDYGYTF
TRBV24-1	15	TRBD2	CATSDWGGTQETQYF
TRBV4-3	16	TRBD2	CASSQDRLAVTDTQYF
TRBV29-1	14	.	CSVERRVPWSEAFF
TRBV27	15	.	CASSWTGGNNSPLHF
TRBV6-5	12	.	CASRDRVHEQYF
TRBV7-9	14	TRBD1	CASRPDRDNYGYTF
TRBV2	13	.	CAKTDSSGNTIYF
TRBV27	15	.	CASSFGQGRTYEQYF
TRBV18	15	.	CASSLAGTGIDTQYF
TRBV7-7	14	.	CASSLGPSTGELFF
TRBV14	11	.	CASRQGYEQYF
TRBV5-8	14	.	CASSFRTRAYGYTF
TRBV7-8	16	.	CASSPRRSSDSYEQYF
TRBV5-5	15	TRBD1	CASSPGTGALYEQFF
TRBV5-4	14	TRBD1	CASSLYGTGGPYTF
TRBV27	10	.	CARAGAEAFF
TRBV28	12	.	CASSLLVYEQYF
TRBV5-1	16	.	CASSLRHQGSTDTQYF
TRBV6-1	15	.	CASSEQGGSGNTIYF
TRBV20-1	11	.	CSAPQNYGYTF
TRBV28	14	.	CASSLLGGNSPLHF
TRBV5-1	15	.	CASSLGGGTTPEAFF
TRBV3-1/TRBV3-2	15	.	CASSQGPQGLSEQFF
TRBV6-1	13	.	CASSESMNTEAFF
TRBV19	13	.	CASRTGGNTEAFF
TRBV6-6	16	.	CASSYSRTNVNTEAFF
TRBV27	13	TRBD1	CASSITGGSEQFF
TRBV12-3/TRBV12-4	12	.	CASSLNRRRETF
TRBV9	12	.	CASSKARDGYTF
TRBV29-1	11	TRBD1	CSDGQGFGYTF
TRBV6-5	15	.	CASSLGASGTDTQYF
TRBV3-1/TRBV3-2	15	TRBD1	CASSQTGAQGSPLHF
TRBV12-3/TRBV12-4	13	.	CASSLGSNQPQHF
TRBV11-2	15	TRBD1	CASSLDRGRQETQYF
TRBV30	13	.	CAWSPNKKGELFF
TRBV25-1	12	.	CASRSLGASYTF
TRBV7-3	15	.	CASSLIGGRGTEAFF
TRBV19	17	TRBD2	CASTLRAGGALTDTQYF